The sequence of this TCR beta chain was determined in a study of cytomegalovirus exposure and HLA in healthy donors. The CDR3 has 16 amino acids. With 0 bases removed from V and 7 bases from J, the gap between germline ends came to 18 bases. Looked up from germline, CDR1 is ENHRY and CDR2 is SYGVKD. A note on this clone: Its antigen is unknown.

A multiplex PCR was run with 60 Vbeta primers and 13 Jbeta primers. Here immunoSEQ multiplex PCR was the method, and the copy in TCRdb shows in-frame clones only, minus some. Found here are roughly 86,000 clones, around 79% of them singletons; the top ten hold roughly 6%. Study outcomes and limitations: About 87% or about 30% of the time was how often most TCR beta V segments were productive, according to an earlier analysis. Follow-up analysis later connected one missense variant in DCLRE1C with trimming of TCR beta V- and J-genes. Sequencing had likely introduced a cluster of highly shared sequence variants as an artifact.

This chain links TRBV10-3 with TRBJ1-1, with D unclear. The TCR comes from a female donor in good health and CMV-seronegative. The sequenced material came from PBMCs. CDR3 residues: CAISESSYGGRGEAFF. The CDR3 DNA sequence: TGTGCCATCAGTGAGTCGAGTTACGGCGGACGGGGTGAAGCTTTCTTT.